One sample yielded the 14 T cell receptor beta chains listed below, sequenced in a study of PD-L1 blockade in urothelial cancer listed by TCRdb under 2017. The time point label, read with the paper, signifies: pretreatment peripheral blood. The library was built by means of the immunoSEQ multiplex PCR assay. Entries here come from immuneACCESS through TCRdb and include only in-frame sequences with V and J called. Some clones fail to appear in such tables; in the studies checked, an unresolved V gene covers under half of the shortfall, and the cause of the remainder is unknown. This sample is represented by more than 90,000 clones; around 90% of them were singletons. 1.5% to 2.5% of the sample lies in the top ten. The sequencing used PBMCs, collected around atezolizumab (anti-PD-L1) treatment. The receptors originated from a man in his sixties with urothelial cancer.

This clone was counted once. The chain carries TRBV18 and TRBJ1-1; 7 nucleotides line up with TRBD1. CDR3 size: 16 residues. The trim removed 1 base at V and 4 bases at J, leaving 9 bases unmatched. The germline V gene encodes CDR1 KGHSH and CDR2 LQKENI. The CDR3 DNA sequence: TGTGCCAGCTCACCACGGTCACAGGGGTCGGCCACTGAAGCTTTCTTT. Translation gives CASSPRSQGSATEAFF.

The gene calls are TRBV2 and TRBJ2-7, with 7 nucleotides matching TRBD1. From germline, CDR1 is SNHLY and CDR2 FYNNEI. The CDR3 has 13 residues. The junction had 6 bases not matched to a gene; V was cut back by 3 bases and J by 7 bases. As DNA, the CDR3 is TGTGCCAGCAGTGATAACCGACAGGGTGAGCAGTACTTC. Encoded protein: CASSDNRQGEQYF.

V is TRBV27 and J is TRBJ2-7; no firm D call. Germline V lookup: CDR1 MNHEY, CDR2 SMNVEV (reference sequence). V gave up 5 bases and J gave up 3 bases, with 14 bases separating them. This CDR3 region has 14 residues. The CDR3 nucleotides are TGTGCCAGCAGTCGGCAGTCCTGGAGCTACGAGCAGTACTTC. Amino acids: CASSRQSWSYEQYF.

The chain couples TRBV5-1 to TRBJ2-2; possible D gene TRBD1, 6 bases. V lost 0 bases and J lost 4, with 13 bases in between. CDR3 length: 16 amino acids. CDR1 is SGHRS, CDR2 YFSETQ, per germline. Here the CDR3 DNA reads TGCGCCAGCAGCTTGGCCGCACAGGGCCCCACCGGGGAGCTGTTTTTT. It codes for CASSLAAQGPTGELFF.

The chain employs TRBV11-3 and TRBJ2-3; D remains ambiguous. The germline gives CDR1 SGHNT, CDR2 YENEEA. V lost 3 bases, J lost 4 bases, and 17 bases lay in between. This CDR3 is built from 16 residues. The DNA of the CDR3 is TGTGCCAGCAGCTTGGGCCCGGTTCGAGTATCAGATACGCAGTATTTT. It encodes CASSLGPVRVSDTQYF.

This clone showed up just once. The gene calls are TRBV7-2 and TRBJ1-2; D possibly corresponds to TRBD1 (5 bases). V was cut by 5 bases and J by 1 base, with 11 bases left in between. From germline, CDR1 is SGHTA and CDR2 FQGNSA. This CDR3 contains 14 residues. The CDR3 DNA follows: TGTGCCAGCAGCGCACAGGAAGATAACTATGGCTACACCTTC. Translated, it gives CASSAQEDNYGYTF. The full variable domain, with the rest looked up from reference TRBV7-2 and TRBJ1-2, is GAGVSQSPSNKVTEKGKDVELRCDPISGHTALYWYRQSLGQGLEFLIYFQGNSAPDKSGLPSDRFSAERTGGSVSTLTIQRTQQEDSAVYLCASSAQEDNYGYTFGSGTRLTVV.

The genes are TRBV5-1 and TRBJ2-2; a possible D gene is TRBD2 (5 bases). CDR1 and CDR2 (germline): SGHRS, YFSETQ. This CDR3 spans 13 amino acids. Trimming removed 1 base from V and 4 bases from J, with 5 bases in between. The CDR3 region has the DNA TGCGCCAGCAGCTTGACTAGCACCGGGGAGCTGTTTTTT. It specifies CASSLTSTGELFF.

The genes are TRBV9 and TRBJ1-3; 9 bases map to TRBD1. J was trimmed by 2 bases and V by 0 bases; bases with no gene match: 3. From germline, CDR1 is SGDLS and CDR2 YYNGEE. The CDR3 sequence is 16 residues long. The CDR3 protein is CASSVDRDRAGNTIYF. CDR3 nucleotides: TGTGCCAGCAGCGTAGACCGGGACAGGGCTGGAAACACCATATATTTT.

This chain uses TRBV2 with TRBJ2-2; a possible D gene is TRBD2 (5 bases). The CDR3 has 14 amino acids. V lost 6 bases and J 5 bases, leaving 13 bases between the germline ends. The germline gives CDR1 SNHLY, CDR2 FYNNEI. CDR3 in amino acids: CASSADLATGELFF. The CDR3 DNA reads TGTGCCAGCAGCGCCGACCTAGCTACCGGGGAGCTGTTTTTT.

The chain combines TRBV29-1 with TRBJ2-7, with 7 bases aligning to TRBD1. The length of the CDR3 is 14 residues. CDR1 is SQVTM and CDR2 is ANQGSEA in the germline V gene. V lost 6 bases, J lost 3 bases, and 11 bases stayed unmatched. CDR3 sequence: CSVVALTGFYEQYF. Written as DNA, the CDR3 is TGCAGCGTCGTCGCACTGACAGGGTTCTACGAGCAGTACTTC.

The chain carries TRBV6-6 and TRBJ2-5; a weak D match, TRBD1 (6 bases). The CDR3 runs to 15 residues. V was trimmed by 2 bases and J by 4 bases, leaving 14 bases between them. Germline V CDR1 and CDR2: MNHNY, SVGAGI (reference sequence). In nucleotides, the CDR3 is TGTGCCAGCAGTTACGACAGCCAAGGGGGAGAGACCCAGTACTTC. Translation gives CASSYDSQGGETQYF.

This chain uses TRBV30 with TRBJ1-3; perhaps TRBD1 as D (5 bases). The CDR3 totals 14 residues. CDR1 is GTSNPN and CDR2 is SVGIG in the germline V gene (reference sequence). With 3 bases removed from V and 1 base from J, the gap between germline ends came to 10 bases. The CDR3: CAWSRTNSGNTIYF. CDR3 in DNA: TGTGCCTGGAGCCGGACAAATTCTGGAAACACCATATATTTT.

This rearrangement joins TRBV9 to TRBJ2-3, with a weak D call TRBD2 (6 bases). Trimming left V 4 bases short and J 5 bases short, with 17 bases between. Germline V gene lookup returns CDR1 SGDLS and CDR2 YYNGEE. The CDR3 consists of 15 residues. The CDR3 is CASSPRGGGRDTQYF. The CDR3 nucleotides are TGTGCCAGCAGCCCCCGAGGTGGGGGGAGAGATACGCAGTATTTT. Full variable domain (remainder filled in from reference TRBV9 and TRBJ2-3): DSGVTQTPKHLITATGQRVTLRCSPRSGDLSVYWYQQSLDQGLQFLIQYYNGEERAKGNILERFSAQQFPDLHSELNLSSLELGDSALYFCASSPRGGGRDTQYFGPGTRLTVL.

This clone has only one observation. This sequence joins TRBV28 and TRBJ1-2; no definite D call. Trimming took off 10 bases at V and 8 bases at J, with 20 bases between the two ends. CDR3 length: 13 amino acids. Germline V gene sequence: CDR1 MDHEN, CDR2 SYDVKM. The CDR3 spells CATKAEVPAGYTF. CDR3 in DNA: TGTGCCACCAAAGCGGAGGTTCCCGCGGGCTACACCTTC.